This entry lists 20 T cell receptor beta chains sequenced from one sample in a study of CD8+ T cells in alopecia areata. RNA, once extracted, was reverse transcribed into cDNA for use as the sequencing template. Using immunoSEQ multiplex PCR, the repertoire was profiled, and TCRdb retains in-frame clones only, with some absent. Of fewer than 250,000 clones listed, around 56% are singletons. Treatment described: oral pan-JAK inhibitor, 5-10 mg twice daily. The specimen was CD4+ T cells sorted from blood, collected at week 4, from a patient treated with tofacitinib. These receptors all stem from a human donor with alopecia areata.

Only a few counts were recorded for this clone. The identical CDR3 is also encoded by other nucleotide sequences in the sample. The V and J genes are TRBV29-1 and TRBJ2-6; tentatively, D is TRBD2 (6 bases). Trimming left V 4 bases short and J 2 bases short, with 6 bases between. This CDR3 is 13 amino acids long. In germline, CDR1 is SQVTM, CDR2 ANQGSEA. DNA of the CDR3: TGCAGCGTTGGGGAGGCTGGGGCCAACGTCCTGACTTTC. Amino acids: CSVGEAGANVLTF.

This sequence joins TRBV27 and TRBJ1-5; the D gene is possibly TRBD1 (6 bases). CDR3 length: 13 residues. The germline V gene has CDR1 MNHEY and CDR2 SMNVEV (reference sequence). Trimming removed 5 bases at V and 6 bases at J, with 11 bases between. CDR3 DNA: TGTGCCAGCAGTATACAGGGATCTCAGCCCCAGCATTTT. This gives the protein CASSIQGSQPQHF.

This chain joins TRBV4-2 and TRBJ2-1, with TRBD2 matching over 10 bases. Looked up from germline, CDR1 is LGHNA and CDR2 is YNFKEQ. This CDR3 comprises 16 residues. Losses at the gene ends were 4 bases for V and 2 bases for J; bases not matched to a gene: 5. CDR3 loop: CASSRQLAGTYNEQFF. CDR3 nucleotide sequence: TGTGCCAGCAGCCGCCAACTAGCGGGAACCTACAATGAGCAGTTCTTC.

In this sample, this clone turned up a few times. The V and J genes are TRBV2 and TRBJ2-7, with D uncertain. This CDR3 has 12 residues. Trimming left V 4 bases short and J 3 bases short, with 7 bases between. Germline assignment: CDR1 SNHLY and CDR2 FYNNEI. CDR3 nucleotides: TGTGCCAGCAGTGTAGGGAACTACGAGCAGTACTTC. It yields the protein CASSVGNYEQYF.

This clone was observed a few times. V and J are TRBV15 and TRBJ1-1, with 7 bases aligning to TRBD1. The length of the CDR3 is 14 residues. J gave up 1 base and V 5 bases, and 4 bases lay outside the gene matches. CDR1 is LNHNV and CDR2 is YYDKDF in the germline V gene (reference sequence). The CDR3 nucleotides read TGTGCCACCAGCGCCGGGACAGCGAACACTGAAGCTTTCTTT. Translated, it gives CATSAGTANTEAFF. The whole variable domain, remainder taken from reference TRBV15 and TRBJ1-1, is DAMVIQNPRYQVTQFGKPVTLSCSQTLNHNVMYWYQQKSSQAPKLLFHYYDKDFNNEADTPDNFQSRRPNTSFCFLDIRSPGLGDTAMYLCATSAGTANTEAFFGQGTRLTVV.

The chain employs TRBV4-3 and TRBJ2-7; 7 bases are a match to TRBD2. Germline V CDR1 and CDR2: LGHNA, YSLEER. The V segment lost 2 bases and the J segment 6 bases; nucleotides outside the gene matches: 7. The CDR3 totals 14 residues. This CDR3 reads CASSQPRESSEQYF. Written as DNA, the CDR3 is TGCGCCAGCAGCCAACCGCGGGAGTCAAGCGAGCAGTACTTC.

The chain has TRBV5-1 and TRBJ1-2; D unresolved. The germline CDR1 and CDR2 sequences are SGHRS and YFSETQ. Trimming took 0 bases from V and 4 from J, leaving 7 bases between them. CDR3 size: 13 residues. The CDR3 is CASSLDSSYGYTF. For the CDR3, the DNA is TGCGCCAGCAGCTTGGACAGTTCCTATGGCTACACCTTC.

The rearrangement joins TRBV7-2 to TRBJ2-3, with 10 bases identical to TRBD2. V dropped 1 base and J dropped 4; count of bases not matched to a gene: 2. The germline V gene has CDR1 SGHTA and CDR2 FQGNSA. There are 15 residues in the CDR3. The CDR3: CASSLGLAGPDTQYF. Written as DNA, the CDR3 is TGTGCCAGCAGCTTAGGACTAGCGGGTCCAGATACGCAGTATTTT.

The rearrangement uses TRBV30 and TRBJ1-1; maybe TRBD1 (5 bases). The V and J ends lost 8 bases and 0 bases respectively, with 16 bases between them. CDR3 length equals 14 residues. Germline CDR1 and CDR2: GTSNPN and SVGIG (reference sequence). CDR3 loop: CALDRGGLNTEAFF. The CDR3 coding sequence is TGTGCCCTAGACCGGGGGGGACTGAACACTGAAGCTTTCTTT. The entire variable domain, with the rest obtained from reference TRBV30 and TRBJ1-1, is as follows: SQTIHQWPATLVQPVGSPLSLECTVEGTSNPNLYWYRQAAGRGLQLLFYSVGIGQISSEVPQNLSASRPQDRQFILSSKKLLLSDSGFYLCALDRGGLNTEAFFGQGTRLTVV.

Judged by abundance, this clone is medium-sized. V and J are TRBV5-1 and TRBJ2-6; TRBD2 aligns across 7 bases. Germline V gene data show CDR1 as SGHRS and CDR2 as YFSETQ. After removal of 5 bases from V and 0 bases from J, the junction contained 8 bases not matched to a gene. The CDR3 covers 17 residues. The CDR3, as DNA: TGCGCCAGCAGAGCGGGACCGACGAACTCTGGGGCCAACGTCCTGACTTTC. Translation gives CASRAGPTNSGANVLTF. Combining the CDR3 with reference TRBV5-1 and TRBJ2-6 gives the whole variable domain KAGVTQTPRYLIKTRGQQVTLSCSPISGHRSVSWYQQTPGQGLQFLFEYFSETQRNKGNFPGRFSGRQFSNSRSEMNVSTLELGDSALYLCASRAGPTNSGANVLTFGAGSRLTVL.

This clone was seen more than once but under ten times. V and J are TRBV29-1 and TRBJ2-2, with D possibly called TRBD1 or TRBD2 (5 bases each). The germline CDR1 and CDR2 sequences are SQVTM and ANQGSEA. Trimming left V 1 base short and J 6 bases short, with 12 bases between. There are 14 residues in the CDR3. In DNA form, the CDR3 reads TGCAGCGTTGAAGTCCAGGGAGCTCCCGGGGAGCTGTTTTTT. It encodes CSVEVQGAPGELFF.

The chain joins TRBV2 to TRBJ2-5, with 7 bases fitting TRBD1. The V gene end was trimmed by 1 base and the J gene end by 7 bases; junction bases not matched to a gene: 6. The CDR3 is 14 amino acids. CDR1 and CDR2 (germline): SNHLY, FYNNEI. CDR3: CASSEDRGYGTQYF. For the CDR3, the DNA is TGTGCCAGCAGTGAAGACAGGGGCTATGGGACCCAGTACTTC.

The chain recombines TRBV29-1 with TRBJ2-1, with 10 bases matching TRBD1. V was pared by 6 bases and J by 0 bases, with 5 bases of the junction left unmatched. CDR1 is SQVTM and CDR2 is ANQGSEA in the germline V gene. The CDR3 covers 15 residues. CDR3 bases: TGCAGCGTGGGACAGGGGCCTAGCTCCTACAATGAGCAGTTCTTC. Translated, it gives CSVGQGPSSYNEQFF.

The chain joins TRBV9 to TRBJ2-7; a weak D match, TRBD2 (6 bases). V was trimmed by 1 base and J by 6 bases, leaving 11 bases between them. Germline-derived CDR1 and CDR2 are SGDLS and YYNGEE. This CDR3 has 13 amino acids. CDR3 sequence: CASSVSAGSEQYF. As DNA, the CDR3 is TGTGCCAGCAGCGTATCGGCGGGATCCGAGCAGTACTTC.

This chain uses TRBV29-1 with TRBJ2-5, with 8 bases lining up with TRBD1. CDR3 length: 13 residues. The germline V gene encodes CDR1 SQVTM and CDR2 ANQGSEA. J lost 4 bases, V lost 6 bases, and 7 bases had no gene match. This CDR3 reads CSVATGAGETQYF. CDR3 bases: TGCAGCGTCGCGACAGGGGCCGGAGAGACCCAGTACTTC.

V and J are TRBV23-1 and TRBJ2-7; D is unclear. TRBV23-1 is annotated as an ORF whose role is uncertain. Trimming took 1 base from V and 3 from J, leaving 16 bases between them. This CDR3 spans 16 amino acids. The CDR3 DNA is TGCGCCAGCAGTCAATATCGGAGTCAACCGTGCTACGAGCAGTACTTC. This sequence encodes CASSQYRSQPCYEQYF.

This clone was detected a few times. V usage is TRBV11-2 and J usage is TRBJ2-7; D is uncertain. This CDR3 has 14 amino acids. V lost 6 bases and J 5 bases, leaving 17 bases between the germline ends. The germline CDR1 and CDR2 sequences are SGHAT and FQNNGV. The CDR3 region has the DNA TGTGCCAGCAGAAGATTAGGGCCTATGGACGAGCAGTACTTC. This translates into CASRRLGPMDEQYF. Filled out from reference TRBV11-2 and TRBJ2-7, the complete variable domain reads EAGVAQSPRYKIIEKRQSVAFWCNPISGHATLYWYQQILGQGPKLLIQFQNNGVVDDSQLPKDRFSAERLKGVDSTLKIQPAKLEDSAVYLCASRRLGPMDEQYFGPGTRLTVT.

The V gene is TRBV5-1, the J gene TRBJ2-5, with unresolved D. Trimming cost V 0 bases and J 5 bases, with 8 bases left between them. The CDR3 extends over 13 amino acids. The germline V gene encodes CDR1 SGHRS and CDR2 YFSETQ. This CDR3 is CASSLGGAETQYF. As DNA, the CDR3 is TGCGCCAGCAGCTTGGGAGGCGCTGAGACCCAGTACTTC.

The rearrangement links TRBV7-9 to TRBJ2-7, with D perhaps TRBD2 (5 bases). The V gene's germline CDR1 is SEHNR and CDR2 FQNEAQ (reference sequence). The CDR3 covers 12 residues. The V end lost 5 bases, the J end lost 5 bases, and 10 bases lay between the germline ends. CDR3 nucleotide sequence: TGTGCCAGCAGCCCCCGGGAAAACGAGCAGTACTTC. It translates to CASSPRENEQYF.

This chain connects TRBV4-1 to TRBJ1-5, with D possibly matching TRBD1 (6 bases). The V end lost 4 bases, the J end lost 2 bases, and 9 bases lay between the germline ends. The CDR3 has 14 amino acids. The germline V gene has CDR1 MGHRA and CDR2 YSYEKL. In nucleotides, the CDR3 is TGCGCCAGCAGCCGGGGGCCGGGCAATCAGCCCCAGCATTTT. Protein sequence: CASSRGPGNQPQHF.